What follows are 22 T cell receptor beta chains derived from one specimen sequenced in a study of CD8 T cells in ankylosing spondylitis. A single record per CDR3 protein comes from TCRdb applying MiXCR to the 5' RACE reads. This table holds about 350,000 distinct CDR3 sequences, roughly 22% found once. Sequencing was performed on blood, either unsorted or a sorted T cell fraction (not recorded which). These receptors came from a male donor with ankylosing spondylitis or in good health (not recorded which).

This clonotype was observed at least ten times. CDR3 nucleotide sequence: TGTGCCAGCAGCCCGCGACTAGCGGGTAGCTCCTACGAGCAGTACTTC. It translates to CASSPRLAGSSYEQYF. V usage is TRBV7-9 and J usage is TRBJ2-7; 10 positions match TRBD2. Germline values: CDR1 SEHNR, CDR2 FQNEAQ (reference sequence). V gave up 5 bases and J gave up 0 bases; unmatched junction bases: 7. The CDR3 extends over 16 amino acids.

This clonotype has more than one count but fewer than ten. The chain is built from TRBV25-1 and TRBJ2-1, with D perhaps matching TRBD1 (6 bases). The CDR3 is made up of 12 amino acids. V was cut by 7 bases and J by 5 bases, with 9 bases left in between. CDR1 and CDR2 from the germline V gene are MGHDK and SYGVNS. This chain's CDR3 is CASKRQDNEQFF. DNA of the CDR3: TGTGCCAGCAAGAGACAGGACAATGAGCAGTTCTTC.

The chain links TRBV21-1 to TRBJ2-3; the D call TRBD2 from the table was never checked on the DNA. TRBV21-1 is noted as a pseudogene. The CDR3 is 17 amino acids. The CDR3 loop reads CASSKAGSPLSTDTQYF. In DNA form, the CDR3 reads TGTGCCAGCAGCAAAGCGGGCAGTCCCCTAAGCACAGATACGCAGTATTTT.

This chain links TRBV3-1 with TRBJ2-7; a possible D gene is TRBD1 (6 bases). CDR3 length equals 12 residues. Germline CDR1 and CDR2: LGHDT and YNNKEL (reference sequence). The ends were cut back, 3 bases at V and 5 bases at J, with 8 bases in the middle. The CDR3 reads CASSQTGDEQYF. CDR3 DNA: TGTGCCAGCAGCCAGACAGGCGACGAGCAGTACTTC.

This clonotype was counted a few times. The CDR3 is CASNPGQGNEQFF. The CDR3 DNA reads TGCGCCAGCAACCCGGGACAGGGCAATGAGCAGTTCTTC. The chain recombines TRBV10-2 with TRBJ2-1, with 9 bases identical to TRBD1. The CDR3 is 13 residues long. The trim removed 7 bases at V and 6 bases at J, leaving 4 bases unmatched. In germline, CDR1 is WSHSY, CDR2 SAAADI.

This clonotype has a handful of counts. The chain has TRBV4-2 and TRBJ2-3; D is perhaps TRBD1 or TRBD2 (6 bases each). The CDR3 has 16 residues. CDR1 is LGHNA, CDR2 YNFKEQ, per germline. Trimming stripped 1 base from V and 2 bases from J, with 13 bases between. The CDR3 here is CASSQVPGADTDTQYF. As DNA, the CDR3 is TGTGCCAGCAGCCAAGTACCGGGGGCCGACACAGATACGCAGTATTTT.

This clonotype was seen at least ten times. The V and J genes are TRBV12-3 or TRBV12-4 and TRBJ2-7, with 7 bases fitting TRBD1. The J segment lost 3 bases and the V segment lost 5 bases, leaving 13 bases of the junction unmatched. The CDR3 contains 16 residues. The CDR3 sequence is CASSTPDRHRGYEQYF. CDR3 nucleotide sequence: TGTGCCAGCAGTACCCCGGACAGGCACCGGGGCTACGAGCAGTACTTC.

In DNA, the CDR3 is TGTGCCACCAGCCCGGCTGACAGGATCACCGGGGAGCTGTTTTTT. Its protein is CATSPADRITGELFF. The gene calls are TRBV15 and TRBJ2-2; a possible D gene is TRBD1 (6 bases). The germline V and J ends were trimmed by 5 bases and 4 bases, with 14 bases remaining between them. The germline CDR1 and CDR2 sequences are LNHNV and YYDKDF (reference sequence). The CDR3 sequence is 15 residues long.

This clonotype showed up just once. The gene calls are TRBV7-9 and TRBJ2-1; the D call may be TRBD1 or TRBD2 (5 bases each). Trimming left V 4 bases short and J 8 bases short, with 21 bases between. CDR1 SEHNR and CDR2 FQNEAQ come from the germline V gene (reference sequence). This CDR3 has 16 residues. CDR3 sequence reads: CASSSSRDLSLDEQFF. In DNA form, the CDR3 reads TGTGCCAGCAGCTCCTCCCGGGACCTCAGTCTCGATGAGCAGTTCTTC.

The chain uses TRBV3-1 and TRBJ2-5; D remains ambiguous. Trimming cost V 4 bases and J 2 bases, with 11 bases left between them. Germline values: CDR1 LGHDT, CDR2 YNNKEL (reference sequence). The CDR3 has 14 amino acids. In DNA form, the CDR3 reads TGTGCCAGCAGCCCACATGAGAGTCAAGAGACCCAGTACTTC. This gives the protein CASSPHESQETQYF.

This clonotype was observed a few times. The CDR3 coding sequence is TGCAGTGCTTGGGGACAGGGTCGGTTCGAGCAGTACTTC. Residues: CSAWGQGRFEQYF. The J gene is TRBJ2-7, the V gene TRBV20-1, with 9 bases that match TRBD1. The CDR3 runs to 13 residues. Trimming cost V 5 bases and J 6 bases; bases outside gene matches: 8. The germline V gene has CDR1 DFQATT and CDR2 SNEGSKA (reference sequence).

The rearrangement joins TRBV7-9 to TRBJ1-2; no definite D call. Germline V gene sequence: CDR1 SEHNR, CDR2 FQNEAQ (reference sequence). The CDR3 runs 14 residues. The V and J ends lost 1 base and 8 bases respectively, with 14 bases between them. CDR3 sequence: CASSLGDTAWGYTF. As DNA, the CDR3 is TGTGCCAGCAGCTTAGGTGACACAGCGTGGGGCTACACCTTC.

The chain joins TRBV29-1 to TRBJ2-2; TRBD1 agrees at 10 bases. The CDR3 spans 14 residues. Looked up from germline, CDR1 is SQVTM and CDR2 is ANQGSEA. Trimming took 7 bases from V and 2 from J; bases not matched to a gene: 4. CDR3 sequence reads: CSATGGYNTGELFF. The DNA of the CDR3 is TGCAGCGCGACAGGGGGCTATAACACCGGGGAGCTGTTTTTT.

The CDR3 DNA reads as TGTGCCAGCAGTCCCGGGACTAGCGGCAGGGGGGCCCAGTACTTC. Protein: CASSPGTSGRGAQYF. The rearrangement joins TRBV27 to TRBJ2-5; 11 nucleotides match TRBD2. Germline V gives CDR1 MNHEY, CDR2 SMNVEV (reference sequence). CDR3 size: 15 residues. V lost 5 bases and J lost 9; bases outside the gene matches: 11.

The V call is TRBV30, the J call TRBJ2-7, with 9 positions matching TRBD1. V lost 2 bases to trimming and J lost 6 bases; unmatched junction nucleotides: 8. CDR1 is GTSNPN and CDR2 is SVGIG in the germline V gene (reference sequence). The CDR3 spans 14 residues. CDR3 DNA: TGTGCCTGGAGTAAGGGACAGGGTGTTGGCGAGCAGTACTTC. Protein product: CAWSKGQGVGEQYF.

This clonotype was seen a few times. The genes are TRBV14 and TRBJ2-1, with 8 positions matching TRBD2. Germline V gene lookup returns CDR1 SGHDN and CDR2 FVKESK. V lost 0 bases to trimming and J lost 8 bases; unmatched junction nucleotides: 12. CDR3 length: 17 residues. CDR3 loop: CASSQDVPLGGGDEQFF. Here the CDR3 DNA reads TGTGCCAGCAGCCAAGATGTTCCTCTCGGGGGGGGCGATGAGCAGTTCTTC. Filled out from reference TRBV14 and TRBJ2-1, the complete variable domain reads EAGVTQFPSHSVIEKGQTVTLRCDPISGHDNLYWYRRVMGKEIKFLLHFVKESKQDESGMPNNRFLAERTGGTYSTLKVQPAELEDSGVYFCASSQDVPLGGGDEQFFGPGTRLTVL.

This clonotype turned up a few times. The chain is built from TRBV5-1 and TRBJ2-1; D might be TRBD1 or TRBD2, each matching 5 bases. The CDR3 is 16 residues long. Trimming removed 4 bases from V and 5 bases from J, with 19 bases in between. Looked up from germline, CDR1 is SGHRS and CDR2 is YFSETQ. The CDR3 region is CASSPTPTGTDNEQFF. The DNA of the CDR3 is TGCGCCAGCAGCCCCACTCCTACCGGGACCGACAATGAGCAGTTCTTC.

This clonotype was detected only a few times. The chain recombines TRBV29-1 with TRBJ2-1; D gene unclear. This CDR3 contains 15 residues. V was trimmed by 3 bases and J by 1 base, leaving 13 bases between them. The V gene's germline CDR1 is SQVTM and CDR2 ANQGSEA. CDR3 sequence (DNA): TGCAGCGTTGACTCTCCAGGATTTTCCTACAATGAGCAGTTCTTC. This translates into CSVDSPGFSYNEQFF.

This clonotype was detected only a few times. The CDR3 coding sequence is TGTGCCAGCAGCCCCCCGGGACAGGATTACGAGCAGTACTTC. Translating it yields CASSPPGQDYEQYF. This rearrangement joins TRBV9 to TRBJ2-7, with 8 positions matching TRBD1. Germline assignment: CDR1 SGDLS and CDR2 YYNGEE. The J segment lost 4 bases and the V segment lost 4 bases, leaving 7 bases of the junction unmatched. CDR3 length: 14 residues.

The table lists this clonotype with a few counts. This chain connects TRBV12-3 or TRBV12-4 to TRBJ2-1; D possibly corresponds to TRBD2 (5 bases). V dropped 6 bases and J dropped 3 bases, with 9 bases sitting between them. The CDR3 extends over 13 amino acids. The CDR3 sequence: CASRAGNYNEQFF. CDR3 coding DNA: TGTGCCAGCAGGGCCGGGAACTACAATGAGCAGTTCTTC.

The CDR3 region has the DNA TGTGCCAGCAGTTCCCCGGGACAGGGGGTCTACGAGCAGTACTTC. Protein: CASSSPGQGVYEQYF. V usage is TRBV12-3 or TRBV12-4 and J usage is TRBJ2-7; 11 nucleotides align to TRBD1. The CDR3 totals 15 residues. With V trimmed by 4 bases and J by 3 bases, 5 bases remained unmatched.

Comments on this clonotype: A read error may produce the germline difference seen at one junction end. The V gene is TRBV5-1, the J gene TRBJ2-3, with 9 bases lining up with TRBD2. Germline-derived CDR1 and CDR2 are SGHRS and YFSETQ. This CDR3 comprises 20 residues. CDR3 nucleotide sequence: TGCGCCAGCAGCTTGCCGACCGTTGTCACGGCGGGGGGGACCACAGAGACGCAGTATTTT. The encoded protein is CASSLPTVVTAGGTTETQYF. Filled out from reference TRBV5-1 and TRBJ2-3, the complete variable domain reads KAGVTQTPRYLIKTRGQQVTLSCSPISGHRSVSWYQQTPGQGLQFLFEYFSETQRNKGNFPGRFSGRQFSNSRSEMNVSTLELGDSALYLCASSLPTVVTAGGTTETQYFGPGTRLTVL.